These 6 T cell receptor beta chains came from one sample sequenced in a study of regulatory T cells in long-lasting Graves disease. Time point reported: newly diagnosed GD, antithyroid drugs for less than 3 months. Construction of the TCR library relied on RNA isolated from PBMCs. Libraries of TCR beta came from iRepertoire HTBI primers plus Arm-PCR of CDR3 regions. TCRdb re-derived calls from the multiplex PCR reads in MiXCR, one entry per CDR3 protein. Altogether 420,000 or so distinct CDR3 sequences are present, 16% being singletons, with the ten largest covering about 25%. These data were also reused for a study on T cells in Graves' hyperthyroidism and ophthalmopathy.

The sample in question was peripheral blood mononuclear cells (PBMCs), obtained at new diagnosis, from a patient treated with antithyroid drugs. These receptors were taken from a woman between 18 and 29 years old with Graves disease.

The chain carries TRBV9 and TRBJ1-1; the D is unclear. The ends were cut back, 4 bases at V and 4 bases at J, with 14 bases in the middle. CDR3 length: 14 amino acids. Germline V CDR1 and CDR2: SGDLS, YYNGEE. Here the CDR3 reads CASSLQFRGTEAFF. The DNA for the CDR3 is TGTGCCAGCAGCTTACAGTTCCGTGGCACTGAAGCTTTCTTT.

This chain's CDR3 is CSAVFTDTQYF. The CDR3 DNA sequence: TGCAGTGCCGTTTTCACAGATACGCAGTATTTT. The V call is TRBV20-1, the J call TRBJ2-3; unclear D gene. CDR3 length: 11 amino acids. Trimming shortened V by 6 bases and J by 2 bases, and 6 bases separated the two germline ends. Per the germline V gene, CDR1 is DFQATT and CDR2 is SNEGSKA (reference sequence).

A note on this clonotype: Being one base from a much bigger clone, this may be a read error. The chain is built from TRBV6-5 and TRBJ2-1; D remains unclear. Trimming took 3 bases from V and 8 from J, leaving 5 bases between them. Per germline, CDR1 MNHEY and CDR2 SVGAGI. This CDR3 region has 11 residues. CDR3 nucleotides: TGTGCCAGCAGTTATGGAGATGAGCAGTTCTTC. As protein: CASSYGDEQFF.

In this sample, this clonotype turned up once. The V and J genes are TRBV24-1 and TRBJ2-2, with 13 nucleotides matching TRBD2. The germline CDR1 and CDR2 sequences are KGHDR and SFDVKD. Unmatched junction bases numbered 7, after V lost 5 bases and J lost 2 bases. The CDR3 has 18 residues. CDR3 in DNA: TGTGCCACCAGTGGTCTTACTAGCGGGAGGGCCAACACCGGGGAGCTGTTTTTT. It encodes CATSGLTSGRANTGELFF.

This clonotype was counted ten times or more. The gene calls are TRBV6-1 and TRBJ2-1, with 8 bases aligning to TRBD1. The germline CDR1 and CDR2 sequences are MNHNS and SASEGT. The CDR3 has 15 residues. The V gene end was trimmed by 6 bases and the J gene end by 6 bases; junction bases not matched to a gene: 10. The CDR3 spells CASRRTGSPANEQFF. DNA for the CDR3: TGTGCCAGCAGGCGGACAGGGAGCCCCGCCAATGAGCAGTTCTTC.

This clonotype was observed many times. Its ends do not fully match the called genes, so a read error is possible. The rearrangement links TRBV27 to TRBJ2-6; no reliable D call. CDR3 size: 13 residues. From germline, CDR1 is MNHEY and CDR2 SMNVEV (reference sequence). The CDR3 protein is CASSLSGANVLTF. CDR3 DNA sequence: TGTGCCAGCAGCTTATCTGGGGCCAACGTCCTGACTTTC.